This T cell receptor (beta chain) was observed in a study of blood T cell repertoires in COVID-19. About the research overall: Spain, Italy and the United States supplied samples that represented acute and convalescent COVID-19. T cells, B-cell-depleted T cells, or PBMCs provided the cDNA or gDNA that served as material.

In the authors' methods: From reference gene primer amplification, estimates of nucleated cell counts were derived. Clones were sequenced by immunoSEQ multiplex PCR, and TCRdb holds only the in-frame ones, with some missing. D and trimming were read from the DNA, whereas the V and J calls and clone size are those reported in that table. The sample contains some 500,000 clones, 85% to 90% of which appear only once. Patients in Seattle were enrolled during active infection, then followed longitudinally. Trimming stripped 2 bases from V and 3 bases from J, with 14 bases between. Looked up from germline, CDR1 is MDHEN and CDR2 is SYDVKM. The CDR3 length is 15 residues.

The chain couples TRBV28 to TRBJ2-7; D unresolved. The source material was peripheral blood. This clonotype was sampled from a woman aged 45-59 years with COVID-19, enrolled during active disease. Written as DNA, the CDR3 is TGTGCCAGCAGTTTAGGAGTGACTGTTAACTACGAGCAGTACTTC. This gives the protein CASSLGVTVNYEQYF.